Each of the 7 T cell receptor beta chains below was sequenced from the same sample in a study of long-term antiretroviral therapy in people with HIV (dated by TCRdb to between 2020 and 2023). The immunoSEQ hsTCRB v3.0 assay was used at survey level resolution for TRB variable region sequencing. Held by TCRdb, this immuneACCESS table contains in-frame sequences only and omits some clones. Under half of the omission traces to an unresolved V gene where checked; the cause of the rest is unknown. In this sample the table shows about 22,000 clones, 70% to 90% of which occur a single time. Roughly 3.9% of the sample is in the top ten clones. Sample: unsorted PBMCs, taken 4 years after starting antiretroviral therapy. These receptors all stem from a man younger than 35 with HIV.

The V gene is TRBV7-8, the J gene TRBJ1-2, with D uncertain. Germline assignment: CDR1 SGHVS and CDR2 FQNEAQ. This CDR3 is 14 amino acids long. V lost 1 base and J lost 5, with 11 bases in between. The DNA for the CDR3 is TGTGCCAGCAGCTTAGGGACCCGGAAATATGGCTACACCTTC. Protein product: CASSLGTRKYGYTF.

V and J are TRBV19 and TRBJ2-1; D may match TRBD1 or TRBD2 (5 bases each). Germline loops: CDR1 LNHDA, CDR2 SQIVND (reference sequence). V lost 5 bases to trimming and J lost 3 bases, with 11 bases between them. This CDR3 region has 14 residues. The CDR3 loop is CASSLRDLYNEQFF. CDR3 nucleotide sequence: TGTGCCAGTAGTCTCCGGGACCTCTACAATGAGCAGTTCTTC.

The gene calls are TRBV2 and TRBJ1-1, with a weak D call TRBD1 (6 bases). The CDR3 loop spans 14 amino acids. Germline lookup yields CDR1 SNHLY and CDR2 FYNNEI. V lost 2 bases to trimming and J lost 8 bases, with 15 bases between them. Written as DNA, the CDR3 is TGTGCCAGCAGTGAACAGGGGCAGGTAACGGAAGCTTTCTTT. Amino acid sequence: CASSEQGQVTEAFF.

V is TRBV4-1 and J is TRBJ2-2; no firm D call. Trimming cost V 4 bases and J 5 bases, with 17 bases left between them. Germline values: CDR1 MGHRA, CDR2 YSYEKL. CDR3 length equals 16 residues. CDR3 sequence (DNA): TGCGCCAGCAGCCTCTCGGCCGCCAAAGCTACCGGGGAGCTGTTTTTT. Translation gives CASSLSAAKATGELFF.

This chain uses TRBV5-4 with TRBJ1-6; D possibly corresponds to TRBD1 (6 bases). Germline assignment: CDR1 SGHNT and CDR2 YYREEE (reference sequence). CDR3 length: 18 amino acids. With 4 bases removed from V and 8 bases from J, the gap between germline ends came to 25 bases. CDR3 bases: TGTGCCAGCAGCAGGAATGTGGACAGCCAGGCCGGGGATTCACCCCTCCACTTT. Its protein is CASSRNVDSQAGDSPLHF.

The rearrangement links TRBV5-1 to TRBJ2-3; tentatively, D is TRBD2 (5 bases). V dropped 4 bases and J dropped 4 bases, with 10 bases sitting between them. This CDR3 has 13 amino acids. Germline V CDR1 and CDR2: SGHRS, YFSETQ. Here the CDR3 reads CASSPGWADTQYF. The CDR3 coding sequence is TGCGCCAGCAGCCCGGGATGGGCAGATACGCAGTATTTT.

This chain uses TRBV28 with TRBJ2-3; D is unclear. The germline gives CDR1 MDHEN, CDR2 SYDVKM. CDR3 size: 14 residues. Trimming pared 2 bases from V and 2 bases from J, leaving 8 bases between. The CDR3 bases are TGTGCCAGCAGTTTAATCAGCAACACAGATACGCAGTATTTT. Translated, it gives CASSLISNTDTQYF.